The 9 T cell receptor beta chains given below trace back to one sample, sequenced in a study of T cells after yellow fever vaccination. TCRdb reprocessed the 5' RACE reads via MiXCR and lists one record per CDR3 protein. This sample has hundreds of thousands of distinct CDR3 sequences, with about 3.5% found just once. This specimen consisted of PBMCs, obtained on the day of the yellow fever booster vaccination. These receptors were obtained from a man younger than 35 who received the YFV17D yellow fever vaccine.

By share, this clonotype ranks as large. This sequence joins TRBV5-6 and TRBJ2-5; 7 bases align to TRBD1. Germline CDR1 and CDR2: SGHDT and YYEEEE. This CDR3 spans 14 amino acids. V trimming: 0 bases; J trimming: 5 bases; junction bases outside the gene matches: 4. The CDR3 DNA is TGTGCCAGCAGCTTGGGCAGGGGGTATGAGACCCAGTACTTC. Translated: CASSLGRGYETQYF.

This clonotype has ten or more counts. This sequence joins TRBV15 and TRBJ2-3, with 11 bases that match TRBD2. The CDR3 has 16 residues. Trimming removed 2 bases from V and 5 bases from J; junction bases left unmatched: 6. Germline lookup yields CDR1 LNHNV and CDR2 YYDKDF (reference sequence). The CDR3 nucleotides read TGTGCCACCAGCAGACTAACTAGCGGGGGAAGAGATACGCAGTATTTT. Protein sequence: CATSRLTSGGRDTQYF.

The V gene is TRBV5-1, the J gene TRBJ1-4; 9 bases are shared with TRBD1. The V segment lost 4 bases and the J segment 5 bases; nucleotides outside the gene matches: 3. The CDR3 extends over 14 amino acids. Looked up from germline, CDR1 is SGHRS and CDR2 is YFSETQ. Written as DNA, the CDR3 is TGCGCCAGCAGCCACGGGACAGGGAATGAAAAACTGTTTTTT. This translates into CASSHGTGNEKLFF.

The chain links TRBV12-5 to TRBJ2-2; D might be TRBD2 (6 bases). The CDR3 has 15 residues. CDR1 LGHNT and CDR2 FRNRAP come from the germline V gene. Trimming took off 5 bases at V and 6 bases at J, with 16 bases between the two ends. CDR3 amino acids: CASGLYGGLAGELFF. The CDR3 coding sequence is TGTGCTAGTGGTCTCTACGGGGGTCTCGCCGGGGAGCTGTTTTTT.

This clonotype was recorded a few times. This sequence joins TRBV7-2 and TRBJ2-5; 11 bases map to TRBD2. The CDR3 covers 16 residues. Germline CDR1 reads SGHTA; CDR2 reads FQGNSA. The V segment lost 3 bases and the J segment 5 bases; nucleotides outside the gene matches: 8. The CDR3 sequence is CASSLVAGGRVETQYF. The CDR3 DNA sequence: TGTGCCAGCAGCTTGGTAGCGGGGGGGCGGGTGGAGACCCAGTACTTC.

The sample holds a few counts of this clonotype. V is TRBV12-3 or TRBV12-4 and J is TRBJ2-1, with 8 bases aligning to TRBD2. Trimming removed 10 bases from V and 2 bases from J; junction bases left unmatched: 10. This CDR3 is 15 amino acids long. The CDR3 is CAISLADGAYNEQFF. CDR3 sequence (DNA): TGTGCCATCTCACTAGCGGACGGTGCCTACAATGAGCAGTTCTTC.

The rearrangement uses TRBV11-2 and TRBJ2-3; 14 bases map to TRBD2. Germline values: CDR1 SGHAT, CDR2 FQNNGV. V shed 6 bases, J shed 1 base, and the junction held 3 bases outside the gene matches. This CDR3 region has 16 residues. CDR3 DNA sequence: TGTGCCAGCAGTCGGGGACTAGCGGGGGGCACAGATACGCAGTATTTT. Translated, it gives CASSRGLAGGTDTQYF.

This clonotype was found many times. J is TRBJ2-1 and V is TRBV10-3, with 7 bases matching TRBD1. Germline CDR1 ENHRY, CDR2 SYGVKD. With V trimmed by 5 bases and J by 2 bases, 6 bases remained unmatched. The CDR3 covers 15 residues. The CDR3 reads CAISLTTGTYNEQFF. The CDR3 DNA reads TGTGCCATCAGTTTGACGACAGGGACCTACAATGAGCAGTTCTTC.

This clonotype has only a few counts. The V and J genes are TRBV28 and TRBJ2-3; 7 positions agree with TRBD1. Germline-derived CDR1 and CDR2 are MDHEN and SYDVKM. This CDR3 is 13 amino acids long. V was clipped by 6 bases and J by 3 bases; unmatched bases: 3. CDR3: CASRTQGTDTQYF. For the CDR3, the DNA is TGTGCCAGCAGAACACAGGGGACAGATACGCAGTATTTT.